The next 3 T cell receptor beta chains were all read from a single sample in a study of T-cell reconstitution after alpha-beta-depleted transplantation in children. Preparation of the TCRbeta library was carried out with unique molecular identifiers. TCRdb analysed the PCR reads with MiXCR anew, one entry per CDR3 protein. The sample comprises roughly 610,000 distinct CDR3 sequences, 10% of which are singletons, and 4% rests with the top ten. The sample in question was PBMCs from the stem cell graft donor, obtained from the stem cell graft. These receptors originate from a human donor who donated a stem cell graft to a child with acute myeloid leukemia.

This clonotype was seen many times. This chain joins TRBV29-1 and TRBJ2-3, with a possible D match to TRBD2 (5 bases). Deletions cut 3 bases from V and 2 bases from J, with 12 bases between. The CDR3 consists of 14 residues. CDR1 and CDR2 (germline): SQVTM, ANQGSEA. The CDR3 DNA reads TGCAGCGTTGAGGCCCGGGGAAACACAGATACGCAGTATTTT. This encodes CSVEARGNTDTQYF.

This chain links TRBV12-3 or TRBV12-4 with TRBJ2-2; TRBD1 might be the D (6 bases). The CDR3 spans 14 residues. V was shortened by 7 bases and J by 1 base, with 10 bases between the two germline ends. The CDR3 protein is CASTADRNTGELFF. CDR3 nucleotide sequence: TGTGCCAGCACCGCGGACAGGAACACCGGGGAGCTGTTTTTT.

This clonotype appeared many times. The rearrangement joins TRBV7-3 to TRBJ2-3, with 11 bases identical to TRBD2. The J segment lost 4 bases and the V segment lost 3 bases, leaving 3 bases of the junction unmatched. This CDR3 comprises 15 residues. CDR1 SGHTA and CDR2 FQGTGA come from the germline V gene. The CDR3 region is CASSFSGRGADTQYF. CDR3 nucleotide sequence: TGTGCCAGCAGCTTTAGCGGGAGGGGCGCAGATACGCAGTATTTT.